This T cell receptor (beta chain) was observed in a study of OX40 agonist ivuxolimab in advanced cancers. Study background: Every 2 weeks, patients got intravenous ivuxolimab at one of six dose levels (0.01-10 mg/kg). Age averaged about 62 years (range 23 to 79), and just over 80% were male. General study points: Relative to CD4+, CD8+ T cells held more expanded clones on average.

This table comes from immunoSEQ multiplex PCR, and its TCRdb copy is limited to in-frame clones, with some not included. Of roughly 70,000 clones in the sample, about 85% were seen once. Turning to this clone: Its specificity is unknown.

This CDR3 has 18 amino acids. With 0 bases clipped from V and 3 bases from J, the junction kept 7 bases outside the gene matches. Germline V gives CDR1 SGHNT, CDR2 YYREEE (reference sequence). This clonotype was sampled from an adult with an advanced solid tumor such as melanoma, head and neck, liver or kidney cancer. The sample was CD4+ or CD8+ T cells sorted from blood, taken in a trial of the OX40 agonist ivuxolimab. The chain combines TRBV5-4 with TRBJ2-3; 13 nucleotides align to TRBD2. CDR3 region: CASSLALAGGPGTDTQYF. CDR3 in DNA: TGTGCCAGCAGCTTGGCACTAGCGGGGGGGCCGGGGACAGATACGCAGTATTTT.